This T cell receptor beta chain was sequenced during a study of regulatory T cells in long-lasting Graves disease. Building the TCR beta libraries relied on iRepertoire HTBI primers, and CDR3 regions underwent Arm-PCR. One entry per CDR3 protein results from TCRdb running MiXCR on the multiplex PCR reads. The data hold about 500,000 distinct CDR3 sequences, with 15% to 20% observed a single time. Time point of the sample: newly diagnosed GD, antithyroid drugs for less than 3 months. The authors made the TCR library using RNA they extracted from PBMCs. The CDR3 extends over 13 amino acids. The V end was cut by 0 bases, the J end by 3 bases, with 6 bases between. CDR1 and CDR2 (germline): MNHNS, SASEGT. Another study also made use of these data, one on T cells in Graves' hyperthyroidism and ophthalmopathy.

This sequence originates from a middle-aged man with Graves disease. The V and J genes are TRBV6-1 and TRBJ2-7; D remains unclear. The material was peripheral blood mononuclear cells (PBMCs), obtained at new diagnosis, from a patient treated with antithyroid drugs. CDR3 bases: TGTGCCAGCAGTGAAGCGCGTCACTACGAGCAGTACTTC. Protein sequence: CASSEARHYEQYF.